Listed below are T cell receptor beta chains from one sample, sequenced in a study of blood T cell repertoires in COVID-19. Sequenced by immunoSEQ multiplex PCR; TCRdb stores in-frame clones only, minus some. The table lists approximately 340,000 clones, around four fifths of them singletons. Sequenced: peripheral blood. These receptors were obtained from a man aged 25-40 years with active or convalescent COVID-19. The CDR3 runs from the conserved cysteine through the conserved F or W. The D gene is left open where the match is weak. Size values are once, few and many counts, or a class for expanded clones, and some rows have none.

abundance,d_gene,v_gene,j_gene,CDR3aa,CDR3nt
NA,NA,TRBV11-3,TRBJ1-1,CASSLQGTLRPNTEAFF,TGTGCCAGCAGCTTGCAGGGTACCCTTCGACCGAACACTGAAGCTTTCTTT
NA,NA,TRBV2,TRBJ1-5,CASSDRVGQPQHF,TGTGCCAGCAGTGACAGGGTAGGGCAGCCCCAGCATTTT
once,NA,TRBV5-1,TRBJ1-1,CASRPVRVNTEAFF,TGCGCCAGCAGGCCTGTGAGGGTGAACACTGAAGCTTTCTTT
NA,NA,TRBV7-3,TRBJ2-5,CASSLSREETQYF,TGTGCCAGCAGCTTATCCCGGGAAGAGACCCAGTACTTC
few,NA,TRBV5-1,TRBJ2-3,CASSSGLTDTQYF,TGCGCCAGCAGCTCCGGACTTACAGATACGCAGTATTTT
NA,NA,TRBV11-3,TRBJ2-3,CASSNPTGFGTDTQYF,TGTGCCAGCAGCAATCCCACGGGGTTTGGTACAGATACGCAGTATTTT
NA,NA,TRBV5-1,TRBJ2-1,CASRTESYNEQFF,TGCGCCAGCAGGACGGAGTCCTACAATGAGCAGTTCTTC
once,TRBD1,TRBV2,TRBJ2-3,CASSAVDRASTDTQYF,TGTGCCAGCAGTGCCGTAGACAGGGCCAGCACAGATACGCAGTATTTT
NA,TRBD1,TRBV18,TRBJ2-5,CASSHRGRRETQYF,TGTGCCAGCTCACACAGGGGCAGGCGAGAGACCCAGTACTTC
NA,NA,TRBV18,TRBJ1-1,CASTGIGTEAFF,TGTGCCAGCACAGGGATCGGCACTGAAGCTTTCTTT
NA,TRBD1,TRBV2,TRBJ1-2,CASLTSTGTYGYTF,TGTGCCAGCCTTACCTCGACAGGGACCTATGGCTACACCTTC
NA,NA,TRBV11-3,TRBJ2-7,CASSPQGGLREQYF,TGTGCCAGCAGTCCCCAGGGTGGCCTTCGAGAGCAGTACTTC